The next 21 T cell receptor beta chains were all read from a single sample in a study of control samples from healthy donors and cancer patients. TCRdb's copy holds only in-frame clones and misses some; the assay was immunoSEQ multiplex PCR. This sample has tens of thousands of clones, with approximately 91% found just once. Sample: blood. These receptors came from a woman aged 50 to 60 in good health.

CDR3 sequence: CASSQDNSGGGLFNEQFF. The CDR3 region has the DNA TGTGCCAGCAGCCAAGATAATAGCGGGGGCGGCCTATTCAATGAGCAGTTCTTC. The chain joins TRBV3-1 (or the pseudogene TRBV3-2) to TRBJ2-1, with 9 bases that match TRBD2. Germline CDR1 LGHDT, CDR2 YNNKEL (reference sequence). The CDR3 extends over 18 amino acids. Trimming removed 0 bases from V and 6 bases from J; junction bases left unmatched: 12.

The chain joins TRBV19 to TRBJ1-6; no firm D call. V lost 5 bases and J lost 0, with 8 bases in between. There are 15 residues in the CDR3. Per the germline V gene, CDR1 is LNHDA and CDR2 is SQIVND (reference sequence). The CDR3 DNA reads as TGTGCCAGTAGTCCCACCGGCTCCTATAATTCACCCCTCCACTTT. Translating gives CASSPTGSYNSPLHF.

This rearrangement joins TRBV7-7 to TRBJ2-2; D is uncertain. This CDR3 contains 17 residues. Per the germline V gene, CDR1 is SSHAT and CDR2 is FNYEAQ (reference sequence). The V and J ends lost 2 bases and 1 base respectively, with 14 bases between them. The chain's CDR3 is CASSLSLEHLNTGELFF. CDR3 sequence (DNA): TGTGCCAGCAGCTTATCCCTCGAACATTTGAACACCGGGGAGCTGTTTTTT. The variable domain in full, completed from reference TRBV7-7 and TRBJ2-2, reads GAGVSQSPRYKVTKRGQDVTLRCDPISSHATLYWYQQALGQGPEFLTYFNYEAQPDKSGLPSDRFSAERPEGSISTLTIQRTEQRDSAMYRCASSLSLEHLNTGELFFGEGSRLTVL.

The rearrangement joins TRBV2 to TRBJ1-2; D is possibly TRBD1 (6 bases). V was pared by 7 bases and J by 6 bases, with 9 bases between. This CDR3 contains 11 residues. Germline V gives CDR1 SNHLY, CDR2 FYNNEI. CDR3 coding DNA: TGTGCCAGCACCAGGGGCGATGGCTACACCTTC. Residues: CASTRGDGYTF.

As DNA, the CDR3 is TGTGCCAGCAGTGTTCAGGGGATGAACACTGAAGCTTTCTTT. Amino acids: CASSVQGMNTEAFF. This chain joins TRBV2 and TRBJ1-1, with D maybe TRBD1 (6 bases). CDR3 length: 14 amino acids. V gave up 4 bases and J gave up 0 bases, with 9 bases separating them. Per the germline V gene, CDR1 is SNHLY and CDR2 is FYNNEI.

As to this clone: Germline and junction disagree at one end, which may indicate a read error. The V and J genes are TRBV19 and TRBJ1-6; maybe TRBD1 (6 bases). There are 15 residues in the CDR3. Germline lookup yields CDR1 LNHDA and CDR2 SQIVND (reference sequence). The CDR3 is CASSPRGLYTSPLHF. In DNA form, the CDR3 reads TGTGCCAGTAGCCCCAGGGGACTGTATACTTCACCCCTCCACTTT.

This clone has a single count. This rearrangement joins TRBV5-4 to TRBJ1-4; tentative D call: TRBD1 (6 bases). Germline V gene lookup returns CDR1 SGHNT and CDR2 YYREEE (reference sequence). This CDR3 comprises 15 residues. V was clipped by 4 bases and J by 4 bases, with 14 bases between them. The CDR3 DNA reads as TGTGCCAGCAGCCTCGGGGGGCAAAATAATGAAAAACTGTTTTTT. Encoded protein: CASSLGGQNNEKLFF.

This sequence joins TRBV5-1 and TRBJ1-2; D remains ambiguous. The ends were cut back, 0 bases at V and 8 bases at J, with 17 bases in the middle. The CDR3 sequence is 15 residues long. From germline, CDR1 is SGHRS and CDR2 YFSETQ. This chain's CDR3 is CASSLEVRSWEGYTF. The CDR3 DNA sequence: TGCGCCAGCAGCTTGGAAGTCAGGTCGTGGGAGGGCTACACCTTC.

The rearrangement uses TRBV2 and TRBJ1-1, with D tentatively TRBD1 (6 bases). Germline values: CDR1 SNHLY, CDR2 FYNNEI. Trimming pared 6 bases from V and 4 bases from J, leaving 15 bases between. This CDR3 comprises 14 residues. The CDR3 sequence: CASRVLEGVTEAFF. DNA for the CDR3: TGTGCCAGCAGGGTGTTAGAGGGGGTCACTGAAGCTTTCTTT.

This clone appeared a single time. The chain links TRBV2 to TRBJ1-4; 8 positions agree with TRBD1. V lost 3 bases to trimming and J lost 7 bases; unmatched junction nucleotides: 10. This CDR3 is built from 16 residues. In germline, CDR1 is SNHLY, CDR2 FYNNEI. CDR3 in DNA: TGTGCCAGCAGTGATGAGCCAGGGGGCTATGGTGAAAAACTGTTTTTT. The encoded protein is CASSDEPGGYGEKLFF.

The chain couples TRBV19 to TRBJ2-7; D could derive from TRBD1 or TRBD2 (5 bases each). The V gene's germline CDR1 is LNHDA and CDR2 SQIVND (reference sequence). Deletions cut 3 bases from V and 0 bases from J, with 18 bases between. The CDR3 consists of 17 residues. CDR3 protein: CASSMGTAQSFSYEQYF. The DNA for the CDR3 is TGTGCCAGTAGTATGGGGACGGCCCAATCGTTCTCCTACGAGCAGTACTTC.

This CDR3 is CASSSASGEIQEKLFF. The DNA for the CDR3 is TGTGCCAGCAGCTCCGCCTCAGGGGAGATACAGGAAAAACTGTTTTTT. The V call is TRBV5-4, the J call TRBJ1-4; TRBD1 might be the D (6 bases). The CDR3 spans 16 residues. Germline V gene lookup returns CDR1 SGHNT and CDR2 YYREEE (reference sequence). The V and J ends lost 3 bases and 8 bases respectively, with 20 bases between them. The full variable domain, rest sourced from reference TRBV5-4 and TRBJ1-4, is ETGVTQSPTHLIKTRGQQVTLRCSSQSGHNTVSWYQQALGQGPQFIFQYYREEENGRGNFPPRFSGLQFPNYSSELNVNALELDDSALYLCASSSASGEIQEKLFFGSGTQLSVL.

The V gene is TRBV11-3, the J gene TRBJ2-1, with TRBD2 matching over 9 bases. CDR1 and CDR2 from the germline V gene are SGHNT and YENEEA. This CDR3 comprises 17 residues. The V gene end was trimmed by 4 bases and the J gene end by 1 base; junction bases not matched to a gene: 8. The CDR3, as DNA: TGTGCCAGCAGCTCCACCTTGGGACTAGCATCCTACAATGAGCAGTTCTTC. Its translation: CASSSTLGLASYNEQFF.

This clone was seen a few times. This rearrangement joins TRBV6-5 to TRBJ1-2, with D tentatively TRBD1 (5 bases). The CDR3 loop spans 15 amino acids. From germline, CDR1 is MNHEY and CDR2 SVGAGI. Trimming took off 0 bases at V and 8 bases at J, with 16 bases between the two ends. The CDR3 nucleotides read TGTGCCAGCAGTTACTCGAGTTTACAGGTGGAGGGCTACACCTTC. Amino acids: CASSYSSLQVEGYTF.

The J gene is TRBJ2-1, the V gene TRBV6-6, with D maybe TRBD1 (5 bases). The length of the CDR3 is 16 residues. Germline V gene sequence: CDR1 MNHNY, CDR2 SVGAGI (reference sequence). Trimming removed 6 bases at V and 6 bases at J, with 21 bases between. The CDR3 sequence is CASSRSSPAQVNEQFF. The DNA of the CDR3 is TGTGCCAGCAGCCGATCTTCACCGGCACAGGTCAATGAGCAGTTCTTC.

V usage is TRBV5-1 and J usage is TRBJ2-1, with TRBD2 identical over 9 bases. J was trimmed by 7 bases and V by 3 bases; bases with no gene match: 8. CDR3 length equals 15 residues. CDR1 is SGHRS and CDR2 is YFSETQ in the germline V gene. The chain's CDR3 is CASSWSGGQANEQFF. CDR3 in DNA: TGCGCCAGCAGCTGGAGCGGGGGGCAGGCAAATGAGCAGTTCTTC. The complete variable domain, with remaining parts taken from reference TRBV5-1 and TRBJ2-1, reads KAGVTQTPRYLIKTRGQQVTLSCSPISGHRSVSWYQQTPGQGLQFLFEYFSETQRNKGNFPGRFSGRQFSNSRSEMNVSTLELGDSALYLCASSWSGGQANEQFFGPGTRLTVL.

The chain carries TRBV19 and TRBJ1-1; no firm D call. Germline assignment: CDR1 LNHDA and CDR2 SQIVND (reference sequence). The V end was cut by 8 bases, the J end by 5 bases, with 21 bases between. The CDR3 totals 15 residues. DNA for the CDR3: TGTGCCAGTCATCGCAGTGGCACAAAGGGAACTGAAGCTTTCTTT. It codes for CASHRSGTKGTEAFF.

The chain links TRBV9 to TRBJ2-5; 7 bases match TRBD1. The V gene's germline CDR1 is SGDLS and CDR2 YYNGEE. The V and J ends lost 3 bases and 5 bases, in that order; junction bases with no gene match: 10. The CDR3 totals 15 residues. The CDR3 DNA sequence: TGTGCCAGCAGCGCATCCACAGGGGTCGGTGAGACCCAGTACTTC. Encoded protein: CASSASTGVGETQYF.

This chain uses TRBV12-3 or TRBV12-4 with TRBJ1-5; a weak D match, TRBD1 (5 bases). Trimming took 7 bases from V and 7 from J, leaving 14 bases between them. The CDR3 runs to 13 residues. CDR3 DNA: TGTGCCAGCATTAGACAGTTAGGGCAGCCCCAGCATTTT. Encoded protein: CASIRQLGQPQHF.

The rearrangement links TRBV12-3 or TRBV12-4 to TRBJ1-5; D is undetermined. Trimming removed 3 bases at V and 4 bases at J, with 7 bases between. There are 13 residues in the CDR3. CDR3 sequence: CASSFDTNQPQHF. The DNA of the CDR3 is TGTGCCAGCAGTTTCGACACTAATCAGCCCCAGCATTTT.

This clone showed up just once. This rearrangement joins TRBV15 to TRBJ1-4; 8 nucleotides line up with TRBD1. V shed 3 bases, J shed 11 bases, and the junction held 2 bases outside the gene matches. There are 12 residues in the CDR3. Germline V gene sequence: CDR1 LNHNV, CDR2 YYDKDF (reference sequence). The CDR3 DNA reads TGTGCCACCAGCAGGGACAGGGCCAAACTGTTTTTT. Protein: CATSRDRAKLFF.